The 3 T cell receptor beta chains reported below all come from one sample, sequenced in a study of a mutant IDH1 vaccine in newly diagnosed glioma. Their antigens are not known. Sample time point: week 5, during vaccination. Vaccination used 300 ug of mutant IDH1 20-mer peptide per dose, with topical imiquimod. TCRdb's table, derived via immunoSEQ multiplex PCR, lists solely in-frame clones and lacks some. The table records fewer than 35,000 clones, around 60% of them present only once. The sequenced sample was PBMCs, obtained from a glioma patient whose treatment included an IDH1 peptide vaccine. These receptors originate from a woman aged 18-29 years with glioma.

This clone was observed a few times. The chain uses TRBV5-1 and TRBJ2-5; possibly TRBD2 for D (6 bases). Germline values: CDR1 SGHRS, CDR2 YFSETQ. V lost 4 bases to trimming and J lost 1 base, with 17 bases between them. The CDR3 contains 16 residues. The CDR3 loop reads CASSAWGAGTQETQYF. CDR3 nucleotides: TGCGCCAGCAGCGCCTGGGGTGCGGGGACCCAAGAGACCCAGTACTTC.

This clone was detected only a few times. The chain joins TRBV2 to TRBJ2-3; 16 positions agree with TRBD2. This CDR3 region has 16 residues. Per germline, CDR1 SNHLY and CDR2 FYNNEI. V shed 6 bases and J 2 bases; nucleotides not matched to a gene: 2. CDR3 DNA: TGTGCCAGCAGGGGGACTAGCGGGGGGGACACAGATACGCAGTATTTT. It codes for CASRGTSGGDTDTQYF.

A single count supports this clone. The chain links TRBV5-1 to TRBJ2-7, with a possible D match to TRBD2 (5 bases). This CDR3 contains 14 residues. The germline V and J ends were trimmed by 2 bases and 12 bases, with 21 bases remaining between them. CDR1 SGHRS and CDR2 YFSETQ come from the germline V gene. The DNA of the CDR3 is TGCGCCAGCAGCTTAGGTAGCGCCTACGGTCCGGGGTACTTC. It specifies CASSLGSAYGPGYF.